This is a list of T cell receptor beta chains from one sample in a study of a mutant IDH1 vaccine in newly diagnosed glioma. Antigens for these TCRs are unknown. Clones were read by immunoSEQ multiplex PCR, and TCRdb kept only the in-frame ones, dropping some. This repertoire shows approximately 33,000 clones, roughly 70% found once; its top ten account for about 10%. Sequencing used PBMCs, obtained from a glioma patient whose treatment included an IDH1 peptide vaccine. The receptors were sampled from a man aged 35-49 years with glioma. Both conserved end residues are part of each CDR3. The size entry is marked missing in some rows and otherwise reads once, few, many or a size class.

J gene,clone size,V gene,CDR3 protein
TRBJ2-5,-,TRBV19,CASSRDRGGETQYF
TRBJ2-1,-,TRBV5-1,CASSEPGQENEQFF
TRBJ1-2,-,TRBV6-1,CASSEAGGYGYTF
TRBJ1-5,-,TRBV19,CASSTTGVHSNQPQHF
TRBJ2-5,-,TRBV15,CATSRDRGLVYQETQYF
TRBJ2-5,-,TRBV23-1,CASSQAVRTSGRKETQYF
TRBJ1-2,once,TRBV19,CASSMGGSNYGYTF
TRBJ2-3,few,TRBV6-1,CASSVGVAASTDTQYF
TRBJ2-4,once,TRBV11-3,CASSLVQPGPAKNIQYF
TRBJ2-2,once,TRBV30,CAWRGPGLAGTTGELFF
TRBJ1-3,-,TRBV19,CASSIRTVSGNTIYF
TRBJ1-3,-,TRBV7-2,CASSSPGWGNTIYF
TRBJ1-1,-,TRBV6-4,CASSYLGRATEAFF
TRBJ2-3,-,TRBV11-2,CASSLDPLAGATDTQYF
TRBJ2-7,-,TRBV27,CASSLNREYEQYF
TRBJ1-2,-,TRBV29-1,CSVVWGELGGYTF
TRBJ1-5,-,TRBV19,CASSLGGGPQPQHF
TRBJ1-2,-,TRBV14,CASSQDLGGTSYYGYTF
TRBJ1-1,-,TRBV9,CASSSRWGGDTEAFF
TRBJ2-7,medium-sized,TRBV6-1,CASSEGDSSYEQYF
TRBJ2-2,-,TRBV5-6,CASSEGRLAGVGELFF
TRBJ1-2,-,TRBV25-1,CASSDRGQGRVGYTF
TRBJ1-1,-,TRBV29-1,CSVVGVQNTEAFF
TRBJ2-5,few,TRBV6-1,CASSESPSGNEETQYF
TRBJ2-2,-,TRBV19,CASTNMAGLRAGELFF
TRBJ1-4,-,TRBV10-3,CAIRGDGGDHEKLFF
TRBJ2-7,-,TRBV5-6,CASSLGRDGDYEQYF
TRBJ1-1,few,TRBV2,CASSEVTGGLDTEAFF
TRBJ2-5,once,TRBV7-9,CASSRLGPPFGLRKETQYF
TRBJ1-2,-,TRBV27,CASSLYSQGIYGYTF
TRBJ2-1,-,TRBV13,CASSPRGRGRVNEQFF
TRBJ1-1,-,TRBV9,CASSVVRGRRGTEAFF
TRBJ1-3,-,TRBV2,CASSGWGSGNTIYF
TRBJ2-3,-,TRBV6-4,CASSDRDTELTQYF
TRBJ2-2,-,TRBV5-1,CASSRRENTGELFF
TRBJ1-4,-,TRBV4-1,CASSHDSTSEKLFF
TRBJ1-2,-,TRBV28,CASSLPRRNYGYTF
TRBJ2-1,once,TRBV7-9,CASSRGDLDALEQFF
TRBJ2-1,-,TRBV18,CASSPSSGSLNNEQFF
TRBJ1-2,-,TRBV5-1,CASSLTGTPEGGYTF
TRBJ2-2,-,TRBV18,CASSPRGGELFF
TRBJ2-7,-,TRBV27,CASSSPGQSSYEQYF
TRBJ2-3,-,TRBV7-9,CASSSPAGTDTQYF
TRBJ2-1,-,TRBV6-6,CASSYREGAEQFF
TRBJ1-2,-,TRBV10-3,CAISESEGAGYTF
TRBJ2-3,-,TRBV5-1,CASSLAGRVRTLDTQYF
TRBJ1-2,-,TRBV19,CASSTGDRALVGYTF
TRBJ2-2,few,TRBV4-3,CASSRRFTIAGGTNTGELFF
TRBJ2-3,-,TRBV11-3,CASSLDRLGSSTDTQYF
TRBJ1-5,-,TRBV21-1,CASSKVAPATRGYLGQPQHF
TRBJ2-4,-,TRBV2,CASSEGGGANIQYF
TRBJ1-1,-,TRBV7-8,CASSPWKGGRTEAFF
TRBJ2-5,once,TRBV5-4,CASSLGGSSETQYF
TRBJ2-1,-,TRBV6-5,CASSYPGRGDEQFF
TRBJ2-3,-,TRBV5-1,CASSLWAGSTDTQYF
TRBJ2-3,-,TRBV11-3,CASSSRLAGDTDTQYF
TRBJ1-6,-,TRBV18,CASSQGQGNSPLHF